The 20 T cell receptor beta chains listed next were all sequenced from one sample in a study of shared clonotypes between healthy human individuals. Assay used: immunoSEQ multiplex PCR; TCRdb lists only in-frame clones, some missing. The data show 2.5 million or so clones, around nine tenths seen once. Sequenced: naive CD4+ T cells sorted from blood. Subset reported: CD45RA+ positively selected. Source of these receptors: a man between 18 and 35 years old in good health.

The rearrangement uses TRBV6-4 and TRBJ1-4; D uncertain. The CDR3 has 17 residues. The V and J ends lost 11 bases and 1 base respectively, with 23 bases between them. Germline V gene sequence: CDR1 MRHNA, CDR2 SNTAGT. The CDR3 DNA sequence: TGTGCCCCCCCAGTTACGAGAAACGAAGTAACTAATGAAAAACTGTTTTTT. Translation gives CAPPVTRNEVTNEKLFF.

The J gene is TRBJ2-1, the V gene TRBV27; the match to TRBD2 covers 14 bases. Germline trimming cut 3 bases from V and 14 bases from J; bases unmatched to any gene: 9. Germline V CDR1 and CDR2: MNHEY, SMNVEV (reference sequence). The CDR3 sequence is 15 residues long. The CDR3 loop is CASSFGPGLAGEEFF. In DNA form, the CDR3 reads TGTGCCAGCAGTTTCGGTCCGGGACTAGCGGGAGAGGAGTTCTTC.

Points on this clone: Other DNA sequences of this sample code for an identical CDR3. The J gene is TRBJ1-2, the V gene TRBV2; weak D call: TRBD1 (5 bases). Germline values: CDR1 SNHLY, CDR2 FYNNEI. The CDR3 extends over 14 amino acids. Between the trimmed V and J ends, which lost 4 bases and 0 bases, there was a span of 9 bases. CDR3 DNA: TGTGCCAGCAGTGTCCAGGGCTCTAACTATGGCTACACCTTC. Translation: CASSVQGSNYGYTF.

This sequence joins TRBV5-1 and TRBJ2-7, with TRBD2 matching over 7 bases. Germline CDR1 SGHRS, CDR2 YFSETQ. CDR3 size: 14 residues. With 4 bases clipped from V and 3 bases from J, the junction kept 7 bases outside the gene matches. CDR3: CASSLREAYYEQYF. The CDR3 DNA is TGCGCCAGCAGCCTTCGGGAGGCCTACTACGAGCAGTACTTC.

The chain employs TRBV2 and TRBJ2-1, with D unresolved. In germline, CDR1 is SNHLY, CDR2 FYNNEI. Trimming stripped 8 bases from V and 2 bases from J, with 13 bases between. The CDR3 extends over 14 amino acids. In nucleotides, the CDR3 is TGTGCCAGCGGGAAGAACGGAGCCTACAATGAGCAGTTCTTC. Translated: CASGKNGAYNEQFF.

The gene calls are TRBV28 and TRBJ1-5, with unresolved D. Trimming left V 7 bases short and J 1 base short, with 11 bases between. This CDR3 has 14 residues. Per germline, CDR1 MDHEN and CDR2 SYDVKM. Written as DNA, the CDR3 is TGTGCCAGCACGGGTTACCTCAGCAATCAGCCCCAGCATTTT. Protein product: CASTGYLSNQPQHF.

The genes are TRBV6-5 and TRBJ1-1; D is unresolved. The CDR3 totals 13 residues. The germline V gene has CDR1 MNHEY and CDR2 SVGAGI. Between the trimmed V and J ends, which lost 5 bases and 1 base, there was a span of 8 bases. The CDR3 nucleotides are TGTGCCAGCAGTACACCAAAGAACACTGAAGCTTTCTTT. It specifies CASSTPKNTEAFF.

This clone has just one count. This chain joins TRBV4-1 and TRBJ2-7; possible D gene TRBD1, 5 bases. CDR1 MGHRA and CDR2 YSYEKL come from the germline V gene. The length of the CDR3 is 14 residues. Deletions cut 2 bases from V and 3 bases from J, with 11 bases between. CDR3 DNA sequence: TGCGCCAGCAGCCAATCAACAGGCCGCTACGAGCAGTACTTC. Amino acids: CASSQSTGRYEQYF.

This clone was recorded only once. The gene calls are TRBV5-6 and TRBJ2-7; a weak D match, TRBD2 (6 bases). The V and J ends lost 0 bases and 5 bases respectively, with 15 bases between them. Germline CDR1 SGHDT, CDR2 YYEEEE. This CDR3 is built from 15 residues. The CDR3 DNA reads TGTGCCAGCAGCTTGGTTGGGACTGCCTGGGACGAGCAGTACTTC. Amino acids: CASSLVGTAWDEQYF.

CDR3: CASGPGEKLFF. CDR3 DNA: TGTGCCAGCGGGCCCGGGGAAAAACTGTTTTTT. The rearrangement uses TRBV6-5 and TRBJ1-4, with no clear D. CDR1 is MNHEY, CDR2 SVGAGI, per germline. V was pared by 8 bases and J by 8 bases, with 9 bases between. This CDR3 is built from 11 residues.

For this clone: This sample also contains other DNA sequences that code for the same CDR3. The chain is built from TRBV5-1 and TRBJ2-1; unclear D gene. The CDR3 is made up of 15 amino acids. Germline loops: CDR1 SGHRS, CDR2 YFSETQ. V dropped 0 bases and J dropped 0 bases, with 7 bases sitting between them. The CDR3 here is CASSLDRSSYNEQFF. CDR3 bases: TGCGCCAGCAGCTTGGACAGAAGCTCCTACAATGAGCAGTTCTTC.

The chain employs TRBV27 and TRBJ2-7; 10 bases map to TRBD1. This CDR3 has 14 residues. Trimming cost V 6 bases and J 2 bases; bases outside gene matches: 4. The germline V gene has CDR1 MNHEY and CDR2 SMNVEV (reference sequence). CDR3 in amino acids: CASREGQGPYEQYF. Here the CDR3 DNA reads TGTGCCAGCAGGGAGGGACAGGGGCCCTACGAGCAGTACTTC.

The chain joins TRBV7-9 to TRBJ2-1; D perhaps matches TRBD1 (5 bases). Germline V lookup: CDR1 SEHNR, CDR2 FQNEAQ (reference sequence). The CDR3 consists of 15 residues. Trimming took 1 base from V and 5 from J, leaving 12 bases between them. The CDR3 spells CASSLGSTANNEQFF. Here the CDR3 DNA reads TGTGCCAGCAGCTTAGGGTCGACAGCAAACAATGAGCAGTTCTTC.

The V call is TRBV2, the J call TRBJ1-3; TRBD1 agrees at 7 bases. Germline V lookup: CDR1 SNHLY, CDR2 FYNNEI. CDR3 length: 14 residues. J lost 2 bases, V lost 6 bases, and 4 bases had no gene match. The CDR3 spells CASRVGTAGNTIYF. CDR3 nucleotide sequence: TGTGCCAGCAGGGTAGGGACAGCTGGAAACACCATATATTTT.

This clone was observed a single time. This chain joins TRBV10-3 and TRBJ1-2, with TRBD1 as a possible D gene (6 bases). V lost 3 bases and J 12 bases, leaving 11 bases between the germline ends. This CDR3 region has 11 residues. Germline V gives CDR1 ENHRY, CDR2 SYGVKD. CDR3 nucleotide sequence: TGTGCCATCAGTGAAGGGGGAGGAAACACCTTC. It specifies CAISEGGGNTF.

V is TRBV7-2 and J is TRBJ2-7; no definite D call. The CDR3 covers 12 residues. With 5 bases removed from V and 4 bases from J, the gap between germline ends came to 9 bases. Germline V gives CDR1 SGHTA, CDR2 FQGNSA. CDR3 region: CASSPDAYEQYF. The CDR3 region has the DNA TGTGCCAGCAGCCCGGATGCTTACGAGCAGTACTTC.

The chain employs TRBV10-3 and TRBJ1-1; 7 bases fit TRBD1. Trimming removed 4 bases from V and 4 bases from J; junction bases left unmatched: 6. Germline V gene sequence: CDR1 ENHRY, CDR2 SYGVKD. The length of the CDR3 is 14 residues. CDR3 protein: CAISGYRGGTEAFF. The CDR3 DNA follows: TGTGCCATCAGTGGATACAGGGGTGGCACTGAAGCTTTCTTT.

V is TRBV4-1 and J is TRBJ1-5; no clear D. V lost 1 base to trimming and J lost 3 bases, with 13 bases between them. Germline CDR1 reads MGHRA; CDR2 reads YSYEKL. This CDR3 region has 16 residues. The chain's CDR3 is CASSQVWLRDNQPQHF. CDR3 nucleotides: TGCGCCAGCAGCCAAGTTTGGCTGCGGGACAATCAGCCCCAGCATTTT.

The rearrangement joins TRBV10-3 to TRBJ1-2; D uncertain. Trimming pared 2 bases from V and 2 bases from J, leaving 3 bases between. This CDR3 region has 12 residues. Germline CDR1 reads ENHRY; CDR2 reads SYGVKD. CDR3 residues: CAISEDNYGYTF. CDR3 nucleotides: TGTGCCATCAGTGAGGACAACTATGGCTACACCTTC.

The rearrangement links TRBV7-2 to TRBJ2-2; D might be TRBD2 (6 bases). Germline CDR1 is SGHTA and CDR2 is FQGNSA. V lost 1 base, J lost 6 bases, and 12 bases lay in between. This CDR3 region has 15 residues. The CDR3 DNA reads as TGTGCCAGCAGCTTAGGCGGGAAAAGCTCCGGGGAGCTGTTTTTT. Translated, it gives CASSLGGKSSGELFF.